This T cell receptor (beta chain) was recorded in a study of T cells in Graves' hyperthyroidism and ophthalmopathy. Concerning this clonotype itself: Its target is not known.

Template material for amplifying TCR beta CDR3 regions consisted of RNA transcripts. An initial round of RT-PCR targeting the TCR CDR3 relied on the HTBI primer set. TCRdb used MiXCR to reprocess the multiplex PCR reads, holding one entry per CDR3 protein. The sample contains some 360,000 distinct CDR3 sequences, around 18% of which appear only once. Findings of the study overall: Most clonotypes expanded in thyroid above 0.001 were likewise present in blood.

Ophthalmopathy patients showed a Clinical Activity Score of at least 3, NOSPECS grade of at least 4 and duration under 3 months. Uncontrolled infection, other autoimmune disease, pregnancy or lactation disqualified patients from enrolment. Germline V gene sequence: CDR1 MNHEY, CDR2 SMNVEV (reference sequence). This CDR3 spans 14 amino acids. V shed 6 bases, J shed 0 bases, and the junction held 5 bases outside the gene matches. Sequencing was done on a sample of blood. This chain connects TRBV27 to TRBJ2-7; 7 bases fit TRBD1. This TCR was recovered from a woman aged 40 to 49 with Graves' ophthalmopathy. This CDR3 is CASSRDSTSYEQYF. The CDR3 DNA follows: TGTGCCAGCAGCAGGGACAGTACCTCCTACGAGCAGTACTTC.